This TCR beta chain was observed in a study of Graves' ophthalmopathy and Graves' hyperthyroidism. General study findings and limits: The model forecast ophthalmopathy progression, reaching around 70% sensitivity and less than 75% specificity.

The J segment lost 5 bases and the V segment lost 5 bases, leaving 8 bases of the junction unmatched. From germline, CDR1 is SGHTA and CDR2 FQGTGA. The CDR3 runs to 14 residues. Amplification of the TCR beta CDR3 regions used RNA transcripts (as template). HTBI-primed first-round RT-PCR preceded second-round multiplex PCR. One entry per CDR3 protein results from TCRdb running MiXCR on the multiplex PCR reads. The profile shows roughly 170,000 distinct CDR3 sequences, roughly 36% of them singletons. Among the exclusions were patients with other autoimmune diseases, uncontrolled infections, pregnancy or lactation. The table lists this clonotype with many counts. Its antigen is not known.

V is TRBV7-3 and J is TRBJ1-2, with 7 bases matching TRBD1. The specimen sequenced was peripheral blood. This sequence was found in a man younger than 40 with Graves' ophthalmopathy. The CDR3 loop reads CASSPPGRGYGYTF. The DNA for the CDR3 is TGTGCCAGCAGCCCACCCGGCAGGGGGTATGGCTACACCTTC.